This T cell receptor beta chain is drawn from a study of T cell repertoires in cytomegalovirus infection. Study-level background: Public TCR beta signatures marked donors with CMV infection and the matching HLA.

V trimming: 7 bases; J trimming: 4 bases; junction bases outside the gene matches: 4. CDR1 is WSHSY, CDR2 SAAADI, per germline. There are 13 residues in the CDR3. Each CDR3 protein is one row after TCRdb ran MiXCR on the reads. Here the sample spans about 530,000 distinct CDR3 sequences, 26% being singletons. Overall study results and limits: Predominance within the ex vivo response was attributable to HLA-C-restricted CMV-specific TCR beta clonotypes.

As for this clonotype: Its antigen is undetermined.

Sequenced: PBMCs. The clonotype originates from a human donor in good health (CMV status not recorded). Some clones in this sample may be carry-over from other donors' samples. The chain employs TRBV10-2 and TRBJ1-5, with 7 bases lining up with TRBD1. CDR3 DNA: TGCGCCAGCAAGGGACAGTTTAATCAGCCCCAGCATTTT. Amino acids: CASKGQFNQPQHF.